This TCR beta chain was documented in a study of T-cell reconstitution after alpha-beta-depleted transplantation in children. General study points: Roughly two months post-transplant, alpha-beta T cells reportedly originated from several hundred graft clones that had expanded. It was surviving recipient T cells and thymic progenitors that gave some patients high TCRbeta diversity at day 60. T-cell counts and diversity were attributed mostly to newly produced T cells one year after transplant.

This sample's TCRbeta library carried unique molecular identifier barcodes. TCRdb redid the calling of the PCR reads with MiXCR, one entry per CDR3 protein. There are approximately 980,000 distinct CDR3 sequences in the sample; 25% to 35% occur only once, and under 30% lies in the top ten. This CDR3 has 18 amino acids. Per germline, CDR1 MDHEN and CDR2 SYDVKM. With V trimmed by 4 bases and J by 2 bases, 9 bases remained unmatched. Details on this clonotype: Its antigen remains unidentified.

Sequenced here: PBMCs, mostly from graft donor cells, sampled 360 days after TCRalphabeta/CD19-depleted stem cell transplant. The receptor comes from a boy less than two years old who had a stem cell transplant for SCID, so the T cells may come from the graft donor. The V gene is TRBV28, the J gene TRBJ2-3, with TRBD2 identical over 13 bases. CDR3 sequence: CASSSPTSGGSNTDTQYF. CDR3 nucleotides: TGTGCCAGCAGTTCACCGACTAGCGGGGGGTCTAACACAGATACGCAGTATTTT. The whole variable domain, filled in from reference TRBV28 and TRBJ2-3, reads DVKVTQSSRYLVKRTGEKVFLECVQDMDHENMFWYRQDPGLGLRLIYFSYDVKMKEKGDIPEGYSVSREKKERFSLILESASTNQTSMYLCASSSPTSGGSNTDTQYFGPGTRLTVL.